This T cell receptor beta chain was profiled in a study of T cell responses to AZD1222 COVID-19 vaccine. Overall study: Analyses pooled second doses at about 4 or about 12 weeks.

V shed 4 bases and J shed 4 bases, with 9 bases lying between them. The CDR3 covers 13 residues. Profiling relied on immunoSEQ multiplex PCR, and the TCRdb table lists in-frame clones only, not all of them. The repertoire holds approximately 100,000 clones, with about nine tenths as singletons. J is TRBJ2-3 and V is TRBV12-3 or TRBV12-4, with a weak D call TRBD2 (5 bases). The sample consisted of peripheral blood, taken on day 0 of AZD1222 vaccination. The clonotype originates from an adult in good health. CDR3: CASSWTSADTQYF. CDR3 bases: TGTGCCAGCAGTTGGACTTCGGCAGATACGCAGTATTTT.